Detailed here is one T cell receptor beta chain. This sample is drawn from a study of human versus mouse CDR3 diversity and MHC coevolution. In germline, CDR1 is SGHTA, CDR2 FQGNSA. V trimming: 5 bases; J trimming: 8 bases; junction bases outside the gene matches: 12. The CDR3 contains 15 residues. The assay was immunoSEQ multiplex PCR, and TCRdb's table has in-frame clones only and misses some. This table holds 80,000 or so clones, just under 95% found once. This TCR came from a person aged 30 to 69 in good health. Sample: naive CD4+ T cells from blood. Subset described: CD45RO-negative CD62L-positive naive CD4 T cells. This chain links TRBV7-2 with TRBJ2-1, with 7 bases fitting TRBD2. The CDR3 DNA reads TGTGCCAGCAGCCTACGACAGTCCGCGGGGGATGAGCAGTTCTTC. Its protein is CASSLRQSAGDEQFF.